This T cell receptor beta chain stems from a study of technical replicates of blood from several donors. The repertoire was sequenced with immunoSEQ multiplex PCR; TCRdb's copy has only in-frame clones and lacks some. Of around 95,000 clones detected, about 94% appear once; the ten largest clones hold about 0.25%. With 3 bases clipped from V and 3 bases from J, the junction kept 13 bases outside the gene matches. The CDR3 runs 19 residues. From germline, CDR1 is KGHSH and CDR2 LQKENI. Sequenced material: T cells isolated from PBMCs. V gene TRBV18 combines with J gene TRBJ2-7; 14 positions match TRBD2. The clonotype originates from a human donor in good health. The chain's CDR3 is CASSPLGSTSGGAVYEQYF. In DNA form, the CDR3 reads TGTGCCAGCTCACCTTTAGGCTCGACTAGCGGGGGGGCTGTCTACGAGCAGTACTTC.